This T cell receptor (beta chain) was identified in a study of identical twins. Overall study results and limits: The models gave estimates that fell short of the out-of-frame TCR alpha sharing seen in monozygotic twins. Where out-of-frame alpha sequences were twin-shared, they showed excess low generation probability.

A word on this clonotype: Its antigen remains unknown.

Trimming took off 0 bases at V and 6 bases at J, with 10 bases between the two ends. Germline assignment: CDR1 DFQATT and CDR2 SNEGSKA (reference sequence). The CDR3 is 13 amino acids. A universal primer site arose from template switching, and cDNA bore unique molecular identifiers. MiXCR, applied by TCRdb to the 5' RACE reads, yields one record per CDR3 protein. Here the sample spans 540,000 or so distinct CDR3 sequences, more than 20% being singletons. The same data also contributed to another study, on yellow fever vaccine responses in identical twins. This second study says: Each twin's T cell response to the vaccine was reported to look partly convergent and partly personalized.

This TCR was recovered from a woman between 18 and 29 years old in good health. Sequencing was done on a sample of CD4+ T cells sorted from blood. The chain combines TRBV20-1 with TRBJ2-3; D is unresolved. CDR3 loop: CSARDPHTDTQYF. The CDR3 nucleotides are TGCAGTGCTAGAGATCCCCACACGGATACGCAGTATTTT.